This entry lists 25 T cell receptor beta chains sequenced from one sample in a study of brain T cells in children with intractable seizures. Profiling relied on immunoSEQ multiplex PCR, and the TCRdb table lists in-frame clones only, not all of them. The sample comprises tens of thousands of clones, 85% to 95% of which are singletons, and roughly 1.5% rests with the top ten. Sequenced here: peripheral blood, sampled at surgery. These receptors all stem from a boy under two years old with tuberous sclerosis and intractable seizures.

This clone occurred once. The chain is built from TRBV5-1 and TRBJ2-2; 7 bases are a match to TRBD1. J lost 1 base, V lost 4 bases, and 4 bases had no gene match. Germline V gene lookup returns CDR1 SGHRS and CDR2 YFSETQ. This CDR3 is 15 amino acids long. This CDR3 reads CASSPGTENTGELFF. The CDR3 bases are TGCGCCAGCAGCCCGGGGACAGAGAACACCGGGGAGCTGTTTTTT.

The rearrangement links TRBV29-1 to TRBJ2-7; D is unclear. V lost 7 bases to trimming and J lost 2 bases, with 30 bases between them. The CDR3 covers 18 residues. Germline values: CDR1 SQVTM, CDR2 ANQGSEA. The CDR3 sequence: CSGEYEGRPTTLPYEQYF. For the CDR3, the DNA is TGCAGCGGAGAGTATGAAGGGCGTCCTACCACTCTCCCCTACGAGCAGTACTTC.

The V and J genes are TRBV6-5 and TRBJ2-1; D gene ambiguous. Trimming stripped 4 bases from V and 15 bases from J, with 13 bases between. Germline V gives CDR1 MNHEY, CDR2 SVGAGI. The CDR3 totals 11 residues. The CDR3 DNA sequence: TGTGCCAGCAGTTCCGGATCCAGTACGTTCTTC. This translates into CASSSGSSTFF.

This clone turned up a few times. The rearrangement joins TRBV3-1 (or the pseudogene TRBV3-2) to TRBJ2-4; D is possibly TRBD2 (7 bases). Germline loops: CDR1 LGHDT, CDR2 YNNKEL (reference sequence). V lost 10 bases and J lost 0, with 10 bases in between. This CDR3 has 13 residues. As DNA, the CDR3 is TGTGCCACCGGGGGGCTAGCCAAAAACATTCAGTACTTC. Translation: CATGGLAKNIQYF.

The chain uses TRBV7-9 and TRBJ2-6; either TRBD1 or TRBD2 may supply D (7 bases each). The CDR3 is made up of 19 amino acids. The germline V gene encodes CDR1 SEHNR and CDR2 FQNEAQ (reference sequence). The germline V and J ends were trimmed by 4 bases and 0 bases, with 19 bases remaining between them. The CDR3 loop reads CASSYPRQGGDSGANVLTF. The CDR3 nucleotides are TGTGCCAGCAGCTATCCCAGACAGGGAGGGGACTCTGGGGCCAACGTCCTGACTTTC.

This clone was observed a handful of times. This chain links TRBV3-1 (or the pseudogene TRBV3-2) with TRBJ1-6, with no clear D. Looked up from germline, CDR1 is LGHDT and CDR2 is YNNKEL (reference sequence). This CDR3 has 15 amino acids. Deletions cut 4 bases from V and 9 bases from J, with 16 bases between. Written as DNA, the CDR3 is TGTGCCAGCAGCCCAGTTACCCCTCGCGGTTCACCCCTCCACTTT. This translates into CASSPVTPRGSPLHF.

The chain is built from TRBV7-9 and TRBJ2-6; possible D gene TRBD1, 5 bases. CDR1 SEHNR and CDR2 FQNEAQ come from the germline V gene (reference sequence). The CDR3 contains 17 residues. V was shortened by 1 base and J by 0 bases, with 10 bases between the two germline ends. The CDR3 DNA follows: TGTGCCAGCAGCTTAGACAGGCCCTTCTCTGGGGCCAACGTCCTGACTTTC. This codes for CASSLDRPFSGANVLTF.

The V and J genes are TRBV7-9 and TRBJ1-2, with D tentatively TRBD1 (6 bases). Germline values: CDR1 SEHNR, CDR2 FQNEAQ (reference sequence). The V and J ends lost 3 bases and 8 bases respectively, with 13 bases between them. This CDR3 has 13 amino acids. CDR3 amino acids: CASSFRGAEGYTF. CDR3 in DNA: TGTGCCAGCAGCTTCAGGGGCGCGGAGGGCTACACCTTC.

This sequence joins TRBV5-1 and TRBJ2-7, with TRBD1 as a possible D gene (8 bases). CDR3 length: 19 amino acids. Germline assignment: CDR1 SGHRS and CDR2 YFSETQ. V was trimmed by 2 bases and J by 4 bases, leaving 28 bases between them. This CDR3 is CASSFKSGAQGAQIYEQYF. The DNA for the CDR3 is TGCGCCAGCAGCTTCAAGAGCGGGGCGCAGGGGGCGCAAATTTACGAGCAGTACTTC.

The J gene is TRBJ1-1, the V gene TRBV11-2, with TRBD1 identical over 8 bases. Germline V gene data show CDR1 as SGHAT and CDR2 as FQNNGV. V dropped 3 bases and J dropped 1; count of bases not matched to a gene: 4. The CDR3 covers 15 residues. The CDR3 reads CASSFGQGQNTEAFF. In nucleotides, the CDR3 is TGTGCCAGCAGCTTTGGACAGGGCCAGAACACTGAAGCTTTCTTT.

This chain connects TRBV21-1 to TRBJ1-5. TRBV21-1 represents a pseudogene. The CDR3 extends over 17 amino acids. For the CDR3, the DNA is TGTGCCAGCAGCAAACCCTCCGTAAAGGATAGCAATCAGCCCCAGCATTTT. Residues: CASSKPSVKDSNQPQHF.

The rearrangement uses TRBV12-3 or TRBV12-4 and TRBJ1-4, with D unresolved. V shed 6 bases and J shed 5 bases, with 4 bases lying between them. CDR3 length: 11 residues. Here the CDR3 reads CASRTNEKLFF. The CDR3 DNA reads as TGTGCCAGCAGAACGAATGAAAAACTGTTTTTT.

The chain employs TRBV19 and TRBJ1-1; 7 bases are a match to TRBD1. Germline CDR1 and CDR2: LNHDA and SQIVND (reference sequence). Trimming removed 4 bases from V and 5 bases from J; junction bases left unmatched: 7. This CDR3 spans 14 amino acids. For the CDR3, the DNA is TGTGCCAGTAGTACTACAGGGGTAAGGACTGAAGCTTTCTTT. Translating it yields CASSTTGVRTEAFF.

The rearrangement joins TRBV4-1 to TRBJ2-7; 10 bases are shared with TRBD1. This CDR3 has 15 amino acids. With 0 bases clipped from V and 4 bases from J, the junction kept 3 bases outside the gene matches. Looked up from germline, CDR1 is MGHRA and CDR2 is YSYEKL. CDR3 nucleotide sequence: TGCGCCAGCAGCCAAGAGGGGGACAGGGGATACGAGCAGTACTTC. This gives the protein CASSQEGDRGYEQYF.

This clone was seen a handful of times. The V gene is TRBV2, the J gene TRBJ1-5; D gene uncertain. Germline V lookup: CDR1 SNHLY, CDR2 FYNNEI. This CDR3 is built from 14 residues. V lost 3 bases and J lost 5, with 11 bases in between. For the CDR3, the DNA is TGTGCCAGCAGTGATGTGACTGAGTATCAGCCCCAGCATTTT. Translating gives CASSDVTEYQPQHF.

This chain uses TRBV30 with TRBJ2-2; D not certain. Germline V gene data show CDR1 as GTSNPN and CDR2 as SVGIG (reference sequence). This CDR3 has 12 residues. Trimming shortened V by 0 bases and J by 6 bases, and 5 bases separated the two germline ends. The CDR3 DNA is TGTGCCTGGAGTGTACTCCCCGGGGAGCTGTTTTTT. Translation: CAWSVLPGELFF.

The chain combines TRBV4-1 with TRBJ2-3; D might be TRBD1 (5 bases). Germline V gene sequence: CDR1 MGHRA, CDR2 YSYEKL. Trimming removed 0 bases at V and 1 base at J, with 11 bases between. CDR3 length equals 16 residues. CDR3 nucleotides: TGCGCCAGCAGCCAAGATCTTAGGGGCCGCACAGATACGCAGTATTTT. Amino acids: CASSQDLRGRTDTQYF.

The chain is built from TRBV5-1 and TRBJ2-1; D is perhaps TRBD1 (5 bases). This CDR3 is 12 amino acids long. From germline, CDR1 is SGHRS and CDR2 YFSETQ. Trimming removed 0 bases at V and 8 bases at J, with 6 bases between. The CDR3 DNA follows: TGCGCCAGCAGCTTGGGGGGCCATGAGCAGTTCTTC. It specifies CASSLGGHEQFF.

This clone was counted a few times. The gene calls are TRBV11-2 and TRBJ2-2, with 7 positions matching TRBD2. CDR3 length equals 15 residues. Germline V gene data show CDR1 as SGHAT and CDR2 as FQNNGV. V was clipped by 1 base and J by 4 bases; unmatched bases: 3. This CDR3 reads CASSLGGGFTGELFF. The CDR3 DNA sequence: TGTGCCAGCAGCTTAGGCGGGGGTTTCACCGGGGAGCTGTTTTTT. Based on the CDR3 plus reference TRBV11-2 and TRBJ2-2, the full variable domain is EAGVAQSPRYKIIEKRQSVAFWCNPISGHATLYWYQQILGQGPKLLIQFQNNGVVDDSQLPKDRFSAERLKGVDSTLKIQPAKLEDSAVYLCASSLGGGFTGELFFGEGSRLTVL.

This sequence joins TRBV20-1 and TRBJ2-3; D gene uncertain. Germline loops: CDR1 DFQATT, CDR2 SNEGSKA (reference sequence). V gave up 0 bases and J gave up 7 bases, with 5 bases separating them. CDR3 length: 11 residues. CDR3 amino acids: CSAREGYTQYF. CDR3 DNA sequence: TGCAGTGCTAGAGAGGGGTATACGCAGTATTTT.

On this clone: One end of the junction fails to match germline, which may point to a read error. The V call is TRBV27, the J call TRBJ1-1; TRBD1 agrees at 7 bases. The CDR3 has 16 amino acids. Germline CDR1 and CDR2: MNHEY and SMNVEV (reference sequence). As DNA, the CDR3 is TGTGCCAGTAGTTTATCTTTAGGGGGCCGGAACACTGAAGCTTTCTTT. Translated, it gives CASSLSLGGRNTEAFF.

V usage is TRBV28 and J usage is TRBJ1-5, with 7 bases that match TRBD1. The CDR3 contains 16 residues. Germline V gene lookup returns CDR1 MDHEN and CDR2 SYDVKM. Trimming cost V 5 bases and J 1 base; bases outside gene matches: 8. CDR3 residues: CASSTNFRGSNQPQHF. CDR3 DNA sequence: TGTGCCAGCAGTACCAACTTCAGGGGGAGCAATCAGCCCCAGCATTTT.

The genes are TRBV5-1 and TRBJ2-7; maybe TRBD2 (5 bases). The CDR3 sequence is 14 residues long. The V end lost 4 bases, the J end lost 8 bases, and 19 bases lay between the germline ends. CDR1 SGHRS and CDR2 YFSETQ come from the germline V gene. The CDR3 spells CASSVSGITKKQYF. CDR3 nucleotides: TGCGCCAGCAGCGTATCCGGGATAACGAAAAAGCAGTACTTC.

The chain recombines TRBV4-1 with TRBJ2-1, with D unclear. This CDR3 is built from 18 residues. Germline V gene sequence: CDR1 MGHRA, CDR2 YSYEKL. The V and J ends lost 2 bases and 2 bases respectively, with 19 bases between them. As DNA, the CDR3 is TGCGCCAGCAGCCAAAACCCTCTACCCCAGCCTGCCTACAATGAGCAGTTCTTC. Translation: CASSQNPLPQPAYNEQFF.

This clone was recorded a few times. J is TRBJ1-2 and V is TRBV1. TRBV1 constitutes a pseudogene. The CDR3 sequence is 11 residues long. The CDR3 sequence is CTSSQESGYTF. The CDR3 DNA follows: TGCACCAGCAGCCAAGAGAGTGGCTACACCTTC.